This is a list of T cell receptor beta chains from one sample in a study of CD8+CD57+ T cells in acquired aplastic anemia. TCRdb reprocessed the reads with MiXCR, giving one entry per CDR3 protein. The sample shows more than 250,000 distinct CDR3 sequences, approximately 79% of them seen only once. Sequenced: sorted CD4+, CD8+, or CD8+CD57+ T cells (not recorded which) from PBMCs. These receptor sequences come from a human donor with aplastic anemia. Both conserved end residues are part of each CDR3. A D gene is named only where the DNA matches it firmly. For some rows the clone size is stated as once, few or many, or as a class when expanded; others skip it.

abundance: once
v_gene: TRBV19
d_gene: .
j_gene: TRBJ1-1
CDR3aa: CASSVARGAYNEAFF
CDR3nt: TGTGCCAGTAGTGTGGCGAGGGGGGCCTACAATGAAGCTTTCTTT

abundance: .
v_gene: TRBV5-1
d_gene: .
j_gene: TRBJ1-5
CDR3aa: CASSLRTEHKHF
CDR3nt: TGCGCCAGCAGCTTGCGTACAGAGCATAAGCATTTT

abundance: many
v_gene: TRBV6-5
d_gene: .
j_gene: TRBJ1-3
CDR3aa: CASTRGRGSGNTIYF
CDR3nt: TGTGCCAGCACCAGGGGCAGGGGATCTGGAAACACCATATATTTT

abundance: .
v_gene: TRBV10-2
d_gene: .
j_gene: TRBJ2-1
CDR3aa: CASNTGGSYNEQFF
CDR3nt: TGCGCCAGCAACACCGGGGGCTCCTACAATGAGCAGTTCTTC

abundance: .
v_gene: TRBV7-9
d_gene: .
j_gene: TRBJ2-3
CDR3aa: CASSRSTADTQYF
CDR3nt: TGTGCCAGCAGCCGCTCAACGGCAGATACGCAGTATTTT

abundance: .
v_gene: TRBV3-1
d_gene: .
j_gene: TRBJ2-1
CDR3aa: CASSDPGRVYNEQFF
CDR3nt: TGTGCCAGCAGCGACCCTGGCAGGGTATACAATGAGCAGTTCTTC

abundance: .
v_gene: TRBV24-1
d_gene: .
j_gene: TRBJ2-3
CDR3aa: CASLAGGTGALYF
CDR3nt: TGTGCCAGCTTGGCCGGGGGCACCGGGGCGCTGTATTTT

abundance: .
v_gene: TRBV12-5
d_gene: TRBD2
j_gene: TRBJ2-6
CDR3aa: CASGLAGSYGASVLTF
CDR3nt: TGTGCTAGTGGCTTAGCGGGTAGCTACGGGGCCAGCGTCCTGACTTTC

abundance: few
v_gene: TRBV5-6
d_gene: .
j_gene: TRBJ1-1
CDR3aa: CASSVERVNTEAFF
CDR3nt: TGTGCCAGCAGCGTGGAGAGGGTCAACACTGAAGCTTTCTTT

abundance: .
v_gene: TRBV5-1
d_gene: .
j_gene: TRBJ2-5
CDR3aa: CASSYRGTRGTQYF
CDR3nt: TGTGCCAGCAGCTATAGAGGAACTCGCGGGACCCAGTACTTC

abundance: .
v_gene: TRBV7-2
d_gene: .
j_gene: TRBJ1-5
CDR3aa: CASSLTSGSNQTQHF
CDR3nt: TGTGCCAGCAGCTTGACTAGCGGGAGCAATCAGACGCAGCATTTT

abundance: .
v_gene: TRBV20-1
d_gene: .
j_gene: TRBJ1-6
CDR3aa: CSASSGWQASPLHF
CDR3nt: TGCAGTGCTAGTTCAGGGTGGCAGGCTTCACCCCTCCACTTT

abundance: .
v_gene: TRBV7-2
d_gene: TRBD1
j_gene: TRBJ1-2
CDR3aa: CASSLRTDGTARSTF
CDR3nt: TGCGCCAGCAGCTTGCGTACAGACGGGACAGCTCGCTCCACCTTC

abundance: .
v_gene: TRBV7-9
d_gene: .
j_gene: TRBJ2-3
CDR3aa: CANSFAGEAYEQYF
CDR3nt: TGTGCCAACAGCTTTGCAGGAGAGGCCTACGAGCAGTATTTT

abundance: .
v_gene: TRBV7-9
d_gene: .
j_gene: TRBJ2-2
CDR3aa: CASSFEGGPEALFF
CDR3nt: TGTGCCAGCAGCTTTGAGGGAGGCCCCGAGGCGCTGTTTTTT

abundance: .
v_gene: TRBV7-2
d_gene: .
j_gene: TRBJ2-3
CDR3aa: CASSLARASNTQFF
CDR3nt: TGTGCCAGCAGCCTAGCGCGAGCGTCCAATACGCAGTTTTTT